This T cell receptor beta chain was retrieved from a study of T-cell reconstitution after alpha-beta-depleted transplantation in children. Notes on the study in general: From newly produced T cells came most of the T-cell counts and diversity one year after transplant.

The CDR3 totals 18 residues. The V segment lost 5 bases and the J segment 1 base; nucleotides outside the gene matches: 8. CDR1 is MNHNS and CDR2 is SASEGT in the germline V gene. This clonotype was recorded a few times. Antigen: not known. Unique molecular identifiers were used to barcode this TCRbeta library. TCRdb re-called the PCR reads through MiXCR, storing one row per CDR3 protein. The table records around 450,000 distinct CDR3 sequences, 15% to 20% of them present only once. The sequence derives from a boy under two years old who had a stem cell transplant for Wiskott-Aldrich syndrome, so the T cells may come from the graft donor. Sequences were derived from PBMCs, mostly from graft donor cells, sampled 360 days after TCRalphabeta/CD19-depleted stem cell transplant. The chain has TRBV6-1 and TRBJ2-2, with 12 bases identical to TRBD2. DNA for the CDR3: TGTGCCAGCAGTCCCTTGCTAGCGGGGGGGTGGAACACCGGGGAGCTGTTTTTT. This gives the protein CASSPLLAGGWNTGELFF.